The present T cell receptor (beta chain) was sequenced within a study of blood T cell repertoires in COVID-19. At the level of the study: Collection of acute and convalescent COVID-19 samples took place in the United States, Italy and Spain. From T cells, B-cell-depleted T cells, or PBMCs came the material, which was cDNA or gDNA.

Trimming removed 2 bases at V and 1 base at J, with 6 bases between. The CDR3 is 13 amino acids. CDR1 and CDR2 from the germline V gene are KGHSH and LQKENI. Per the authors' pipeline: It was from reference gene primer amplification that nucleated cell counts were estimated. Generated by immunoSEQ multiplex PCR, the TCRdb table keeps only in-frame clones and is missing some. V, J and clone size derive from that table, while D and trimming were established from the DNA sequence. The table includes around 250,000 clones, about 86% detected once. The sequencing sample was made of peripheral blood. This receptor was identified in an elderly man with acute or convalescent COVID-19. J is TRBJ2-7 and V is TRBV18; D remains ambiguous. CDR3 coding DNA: TGTGCCAGCTCACCAGGAGTTTCCTACGAGCAGTACTTC. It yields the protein CASSPGVSYEQYF.